These 2 T cell receptor beta chains were all obtained from the same sample, sequenced in a study of shared clonotypes between healthy human individuals. Clones were read by immunoSEQ multiplex PCR, and TCRdb kept only the in-frame ones, dropping some. Among 750,000 to 1,000,000 clones listed, 92% were seen once. CD45RO-negative cells were positively selected for CCR7, leaving out terminally differentiated effector memory CD45RA+ cells. Sequencing input: naive CD8+ T cells sorted from blood. The receptors were gathered from a man aged 25 to 40 in good health.

A remark on this clone: The sample has other DNA sequences that encode this CDR3 too. The J gene is TRBJ2-1, the V gene TRBV29-1; D perhaps matches TRBD1 (5 bases). CDR1 is SQVTM, CDR2 ANQGSEA, per germline. V was trimmed by 3 bases and J by 4 bases, leaving 7 bases between them. The CDR3 consists of 12 residues. CDR3 nucleotide sequence: TGCAGCGTTGATTCAGGGTACAATGAGCAGTTCTTC. Translation: CSVDSGYNEQFF.

V is TRBV28 and J is TRBJ2-1; a weak D match, TRBD1 (5 bases). Trimming took off 3 bases at V and 6 bases at J, with 18 bases between the two ends. The CDR3 is 16 amino acids. Germline V gene sequence: CDR1 MDHEN, CDR2 SYDVKM. This CDR3 is CASSLLGVGLVNEQFF. CDR3 DNA sequence: TGTGCCAGCAGTTTGTTAGGGGTGGGATTGGTCAATGAGCAGTTCTTC. Supplemented by reference TRBV28 and TRBJ2-1, the full variable domain reads DVKVTQSSRYLVKRTGEKVFLECVQDMDHENMFWYRQDPGLGLRLIYFSYDVKMKEKGDIPEGYSVSREKKERFSLILESASTNQTSMYLCASSLLGVGLVNEQFFGPGTRLTVL.